The clone carrying this TCR beta chain was seen ten or more times. The CDR3 runs to 16 residues. Per the germline V gene, CDR1 is SGHRS and CDR2 is YFSETQ. Trimming removed 0 bases from V and 5 bases from J; junction bases left unmatched: 7. The data belong to a study of regulatory T cells in long-lasting Graves disease. The TCR beta library used iRepertoire HTBI primers with Arm-PCR amplification of CDR3. Each CDR3 protein is one row after TCRdb ran MiXCR on the multiplex PCR reads. Of roughly 500,000 distinct CDR3 sequences in the sample, 13% were seen once. The time point here: newly diagnosed GD, antithyroid drugs for less than 3 months. Generation of the TCR library employed RNA extracted from PBMCs. These data were also reused for a study on T cells in Graves' hyperthyroidism and ophthalmopathy.

The chain links TRBV5-1 to TRBJ2-1; 8 nucleotides agree with TRBD2. The sample was peripheral blood mononuclear cells (PBMCs), taken at new diagnosis, from a patient treated with antithyroid drugs. The clonotype comes from a man aged 25 to 40 with Graves disease. The CDR3 loop reads CASSLGGPSGHNEQFF. The CDR3 bases are TGCGCCAGCAGCTTGGGGGGGCCTAGCGGGCACAATGAGCAGTTCTTC.